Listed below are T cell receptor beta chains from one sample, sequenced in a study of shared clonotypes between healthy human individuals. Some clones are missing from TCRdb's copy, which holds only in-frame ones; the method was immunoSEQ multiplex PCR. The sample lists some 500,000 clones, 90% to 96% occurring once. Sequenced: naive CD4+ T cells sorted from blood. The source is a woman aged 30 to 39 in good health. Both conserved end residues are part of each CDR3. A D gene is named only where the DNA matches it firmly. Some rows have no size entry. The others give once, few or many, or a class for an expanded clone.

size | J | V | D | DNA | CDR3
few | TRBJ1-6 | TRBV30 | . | TGTGCCTGGAGTGTACGGGGAAATTCACCCCTCCACTTT | CAWSVRGNSPLHF
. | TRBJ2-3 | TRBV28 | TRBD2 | TGTGCCAGCTATAAGAGCGGGAGAGGCACAGATACGCAGTATTTT | CASYKSGRGTDTQYF
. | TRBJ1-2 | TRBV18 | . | TGTGCCAGCTCAGGACCCGGTCAAGAAGGCTACACCTTC | CASSGPGQEGYTF
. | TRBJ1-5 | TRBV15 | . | TGTGCCACCAGCAGAGGGGGACACAATAGCAATCAGCCCCAGCATTTT | CATSRGGHNSNQPQHF
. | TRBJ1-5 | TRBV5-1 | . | TGCGCCAGCAGCTTGGTAGGACTGGACAATCAGCCCCAGCATTTT | CASSLVGLDNQPQHF
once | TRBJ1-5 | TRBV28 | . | TGTGCCAGCAGTTTCTCGGGATCCTACAATCAGCCCCAGCATTTT | CASSFSGSYNQPQHF
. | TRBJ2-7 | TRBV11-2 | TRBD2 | TGTGCCAGCAGCCCGCAGACTAGCCGAACCTACGAGCAGTACTTC | CASSPQTSRTYEQYF
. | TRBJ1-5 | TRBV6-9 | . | TGTGCCAGCAGGGCCCGATCTCAACCCCCCCGGGGCAATCAGCCCCAGCATTTT | CASRARSQPPRGNQPQHF
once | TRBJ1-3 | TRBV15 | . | TGTGCCACCAGCAGAGAATTGAGGGTCGGAGGAAACACCATATATTTT | CATSRELRVGGNTIYF
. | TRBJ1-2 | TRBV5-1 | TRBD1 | TGCGCCAGCAGCCTGGACCCCAGACAGGGGGCTAGGGGCTACACCTTC | CASSLDPRQGARGYTF
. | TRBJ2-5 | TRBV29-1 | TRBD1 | TGCAGCGTTGTACAACAGGGGAAAGAGACCCAGTACTTC | CSVVQQGKETQYF
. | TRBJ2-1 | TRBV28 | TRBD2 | TGTGCCAGCAGTTTGGGGGTTGCGTTTGACGGGAGGAGCTCCTACAATGAGCAGTTCTTC | CASSLGVAFDGRSSYNEQFF
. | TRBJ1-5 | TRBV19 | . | TGTGCCAGTAGCACCGGGAATAGCAATCAGCCCCAGCATTTT | CASSTGNSNQPQHF
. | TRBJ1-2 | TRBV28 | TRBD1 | TGTGCCAGCAGTACCGGGGGACAGGGCTATGGCTACACCTTC | CASSTGGQGYGYTF
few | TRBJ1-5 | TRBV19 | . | TGTGCCAGTAGTATGCCAGGAGGGGGTCAGCCCCAGCATTTT | CASSMPGGGQPQHF
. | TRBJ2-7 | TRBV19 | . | TGTGCCAGCAGCAACCTCCCCGCGACCCCATCCTACGAGCAGTACTTC | CASSNLPATPSYEQYF
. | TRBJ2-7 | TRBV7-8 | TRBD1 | TGTGCCAGCAGCGGACAGGTAGGGCCCTACGAGCAGTACTTC | CASSGQVGPYEQYF